Below are 23 T cell receptor beta chains sequenced from a single sample in a study of blood T cell repertoires in COVID-19. The table came from immunoSEQ multiplex PCR; TCRdb's copy has only in-frame clones and leaves some out. Here the sample spans about 190,000 clones, roughly 87% being singletons. Material: peripheral blood. These receptors were obtained from a woman aged 55 to 70 with COVID-19, enrolled during active disease.

The chain combines TRBV28 with TRBJ2-5, with 8 bases lining up with TRBD2. CDR1 is MDHEN, CDR2 SYDVKM, per germline. CDR3 length: 17 residues. Trimming took 2 bases from V and 2 from J; bases not matched to a gene: 10. DNA of the CDR3: TGTGCCAGCAGTTTACGGGCGTTCACTAGCGGACAAGAGACCCAGTACTTC. The encoded protein is CASSLRAFTSGQETQYF.

This chain links TRBV10-3 with TRBJ2-1; D not resolved. This CDR3 comprises 15 residues. Germline CDR1 is ENHRY and CDR2 is SYGVKD. V lost 4 bases to trimming and J lost 3 bases, with 13 bases between them. The CDR3 coding sequence is TGTGCCATCAGTGGCCTAGTTTCTGGCTACAATGAGCAGTTCTTC. Translation gives CAISGLVSGYNEQFF.

The chain uses TRBV6-5 and TRBJ1-6; D perhaps matches TRBD1 (5 bases). The CDR3 contains 15 residues. V was pared by 6 bases and J by 6 bases, with 15 bases between. The germline gives CDR1 MNHEY, CDR2 SVGAGI. CDR3 DNA: TGTGCCAGCAGCCCACCGGGGGGTAGTAATTCACCCCTCCACTTT. Translating it yields CASSPPGGSNSPLHF.

The chain joins TRBV28 to TRBJ1-5; TRBD1 might be the D (5 bases). The CDR3 consists of 16 residues. The V gene lost 5 bases and the J gene lost 6 bases, with 20 bases spanning the gap. Per the germline V gene, CDR1 is MDHEN and CDR2 is SYDVKM. The CDR3 bases are TGTGCCAGCAGTCCCCCCCTACAAGGGGCCGGTCAGCCCCAGCATTTT. Protein sequence: CASSPPLQGAGQPQHF.

The CDR3 region has the DNA TGTGCCAGCAGCGACTTAGCGAGCTCCTACAATGAGCAGTTCTTC. It encodes CASSDLASSYNEQFF. The chain combines TRBV7-3 with TRBJ2-1; perhaps TRBD2 as D (5 bases). V lost 5 bases and J 0 bases, leaving 11 bases between the germline ends. CDR3 length: 15 residues. The germline V gene has CDR1 SGHTA and CDR2 FQGTGA.

Written as DNA, the CDR3 is TGTGCCAGCAGTTCACCGAGGGGGTCCGGAAACACCATATATTTT. Translating gives CASSSPRGSGNTIYF. The gene calls are TRBV28 and TRBJ1-3; D might be TRBD1 (6 bases). Per germline, CDR1 MDHEN and CDR2 SYDVKM. V lost 4 bases and J 4 bases, leaving 14 bases between the germline ends. There are 15 residues in the CDR3.

This CDR3 reads CASTPGERSEQYV. The CDR3, as DNA: TGTGCCAGCACCCCCGGGGAGAGGTCCGAGCAGTACGTC. The chain uses TRBV12-3 or TRBV12-4 and TRBJ2-7, with D possibly matching TRBD2 (5 bases). Trimming cost V 7 bases and J 6 bases, with 16 bases left between them. This CDR3 is built from 13 residues.

This clone was picked up many times. The chain is built from TRBV19 and TRBJ1-3, with D unresolved. Germline-derived CDR1 and CDR2 are LNHDA and SQIVND (reference sequence). Trimming took 5 bases from V and 1 from J, leaving 9 bases between them. CDR3 length equals 14 residues. In DNA, the CDR3 is TGTGCCAGTAGTGGAGGGCGGTCTGGAAACACCATATATTTT. It yields the protein CASSGGRSGNTIYF.

The rearrangement uses TRBV6-9 and TRBJ1-1, with D maybe TRBD1 (6 bases). CDR3 length: 16 amino acids. The ends were cut back, 8 bases at V and 3 bases at J, with 22 bases in the middle. CDR1 MNHGY and CDR2 SVAAGI come from the germline V gene. The CDR3 sequence: CASHKRGGGADTEAFF. For the CDR3, the DNA is TGTGCCAGCCATAAAAGGGGCGGGGGCGCGGACACTGAAGCTTTCTTT.

Points on this clone: The junction departs from the called germline gene at one end, perhaps through a read error. The rearrangement joins TRBV28 to TRBJ2-7, with 15 bases matching TRBD2. Germline values: CDR1 MDHEN, CDR2 SYDVKM. The CDR3 contains 18 residues. DNA for the CDR3: TGTGCCAGCAGTCTATGGACTAGCGGGAGGGAGGGTGGAATCGAGCAGTACTTC. Protein sequence: CASSLWTSGREGGIEQYF.

J is TRBJ2-5 and V is TRBV11-1; no firm D call. The V gene's germline CDR1 is SGHAT and CDR2 FQDESV (reference sequence). This CDR3 is 15 amino acids long. V was cut by 2 bases and J by 3 bases, with 13 bases left in between. CDR3 nucleotide sequence: TGTGCCAGCAGCTTAAACCCGACTTCCAAAGAGACCCAGTACTTC. Protein sequence: CASSLNPTSKETQYF.

This clone appeared a few times. The chain recombines TRBV29-1 with TRBJ2-2; TRBD1 aligns across 9 bases. This CDR3 is 17 amino acids long. Germline V CDR1 and CDR2: SQVTM, ANQGSEA. V was pared by 6 bases and J by 2 bases, with 13 bases of the junction left unmatched. CDR3 residues: CSVRGQGGGKNTGELFF. The DNA of the CDR3 is TGCAGCGTCCGGGGACAGGGAGGAGGGAAAAACACCGGGGAGCTGTTTTTT.

The chain couples TRBV6-5 to TRBJ2-1; TRBD2 might be the D (5 bases). The V end was cut by 7 bases, the J end by 10 bases, with 17 bases between. This CDR3 has 13 amino acids. Germline CDR1 reads MNHEY; CDR2 reads SVGAGI. CDR3 bases: TGTGCCAGCATTCCCAGGACTCCTCTAGAGCAGTTCTTC. It codes for CASIPRTPLEQFF.

This rearrangement joins TRBV19 to TRBJ2-1; TRBD2 might be the D (5 bases). The CDR3 totals 15 residues. Trimming took off 1 base at V and 0 bases at J, with 7 bases between the two ends. CDR1 and CDR2 (germline): LNHDA, SQIVND (reference sequence). CDR3 DNA: TGTGCCAGTAGTATAGGACTACTCTCCTACAATGAGCAGTTCTTC. It is translated as CASSIGLLSYNEQFF.

The chain uses TRBV19 and TRBJ2-5; 7 nucleotides agree with TRBD1. The CDR3 contains 13 residues. V was pared by 3 bases and J by 5 bases, with 3 bases of the junction left unmatched. CDR1 LNHDA and CDR2 SQIVND come from the germline V gene (reference sequence). For the CDR3, the DNA is TGTGCCAGTAGTATGAGACAGGGCGAGACCCAGTACTTC. It yields the protein CASSMRQGETQYF.

V is TRBV5-4 and J is TRBJ2-1, with TRBD2 identical over 8 bases. With 6 bases clipped from V and 10 bases from J, the junction kept 9 bases outside the gene matches. Germline V gene sequence: CDR1 SGHNT, CDR2 YYREEE (reference sequence). The CDR3 sequence is 13 residues long. CDR3 coding DNA: TGTGCCAGCATACGACGGGGGGGCAACGAGCAGTTCTTC. The encoded protein is CASIRRGGNEQFF.

This clone was seen only a few times. The CDR3 nucleotides read TGTGTCGCCCAAAGGGCAGGGGATTCCACCGAGCAGTACTTC. Translating gives CVAQRAGDSTEQYF. The chain combines TRBV27 with TRBJ2-7; maybe TRBD1 (6 bases). The CDR3 runs to 14 residues. CDR1 is MNHEY and CDR2 is SMNVEV in the germline V gene (reference sequence).

This clone was detected a few times. J is TRBJ1-5 and V is TRBV20-1, with D uncertain. The CDR3 covers 13 residues. The germline V and J ends were trimmed by 3 bases and 2 bases, with 8 bases remaining between them. Germline CDR1 and CDR2: DFQATT and SNEGSKA (reference sequence). The CDR3 loop reads CSASAGGNQPQHF. For the CDR3, the DNA is TGCAGTGCTAGTGCAGGTGGCAATCAGCCCCAGCATTTT.

The gene calls are TRBV28 and TRBJ1-1, with 10 nucleotides matching TRBD1. V shed 5 bases and J 4 bases; nucleotides not matched to a gene: 13. Per germline, CDR1 MDHEN and CDR2 SYDVKM. This CDR3 comprises 17 residues. The CDR3 reads CASSPFQTGGRRTEAFF. CDR3 sequence (DNA): TGTGCCAGCAGTCCGTTCCAGACAGGGGGCAGGCGCACTGAAGCTTTCTTT.

A single count supports this clone. The chain joins TRBV27 to TRBJ1-1; D may be TRBD1 (5 bases). Germline assignment: CDR1 MNHEY and CDR2 SMNVEV (reference sequence). CDR3 length: 16 residues. V lost 3 bases to trimming and J lost 0 bases, with 14 bases between them. CDR3 protein: CASSFRGAGMNTEAFF. The CDR3 nucleotides read TGTGCCAGCAGTTTTAGGGGCGCTGGTATGAACACTGAAGCTTTCTTT.

This clone was picked up many times. The CDR3 here is CASSQGAGGPIWEQYF. CDR3 bases: TGTGCCAGCAGCCAGGGAGCGGGAGGGCCAATATGGGAGCAGTACTTC. This chain links TRBV4-2 with TRBJ2-7; 10 bases align to TRBD2. Germline V gene sequence: CDR1 LGHNA, CDR2 YNFKEQ. After removal of 3 bases from V and 7 bases from J, the junction contained 12 bases not matched to a gene. This CDR3 contains 16 residues.

The chain employs TRBV28 and TRBJ1-1; D ambiguous. From germline, CDR1 is MDHEN and CDR2 SYDVKM. The CDR3 covers 15 residues. V was trimmed by 5 bases and J by 1 base, leaving 14 bases between them. CDR3 protein: CASSPRGRANTEAFF. The CDR3 region has the DNA TGTGCCAGCAGTCCCCGGGGAAGAGCGAACACTGAAGCTTTCTTT.

This clone has a handful of counts. The V call is TRBV5-1, the J call TRBJ1-6; 9 bases are shared with TRBD1. Germline trimming cut 4 bases from V and 9 bases from J; bases unmatched to any gene: 8. This CDR3 has 15 amino acids. Germline CDR1 and CDR2: SGHRS and YFSETQ. CDR3 region: CASSDRDRDGSPLHF. In DNA form, the CDR3 reads TGCGCCAGCAGCGACCGGGACAGGGATGGTTCACCCCTCCACTTT.